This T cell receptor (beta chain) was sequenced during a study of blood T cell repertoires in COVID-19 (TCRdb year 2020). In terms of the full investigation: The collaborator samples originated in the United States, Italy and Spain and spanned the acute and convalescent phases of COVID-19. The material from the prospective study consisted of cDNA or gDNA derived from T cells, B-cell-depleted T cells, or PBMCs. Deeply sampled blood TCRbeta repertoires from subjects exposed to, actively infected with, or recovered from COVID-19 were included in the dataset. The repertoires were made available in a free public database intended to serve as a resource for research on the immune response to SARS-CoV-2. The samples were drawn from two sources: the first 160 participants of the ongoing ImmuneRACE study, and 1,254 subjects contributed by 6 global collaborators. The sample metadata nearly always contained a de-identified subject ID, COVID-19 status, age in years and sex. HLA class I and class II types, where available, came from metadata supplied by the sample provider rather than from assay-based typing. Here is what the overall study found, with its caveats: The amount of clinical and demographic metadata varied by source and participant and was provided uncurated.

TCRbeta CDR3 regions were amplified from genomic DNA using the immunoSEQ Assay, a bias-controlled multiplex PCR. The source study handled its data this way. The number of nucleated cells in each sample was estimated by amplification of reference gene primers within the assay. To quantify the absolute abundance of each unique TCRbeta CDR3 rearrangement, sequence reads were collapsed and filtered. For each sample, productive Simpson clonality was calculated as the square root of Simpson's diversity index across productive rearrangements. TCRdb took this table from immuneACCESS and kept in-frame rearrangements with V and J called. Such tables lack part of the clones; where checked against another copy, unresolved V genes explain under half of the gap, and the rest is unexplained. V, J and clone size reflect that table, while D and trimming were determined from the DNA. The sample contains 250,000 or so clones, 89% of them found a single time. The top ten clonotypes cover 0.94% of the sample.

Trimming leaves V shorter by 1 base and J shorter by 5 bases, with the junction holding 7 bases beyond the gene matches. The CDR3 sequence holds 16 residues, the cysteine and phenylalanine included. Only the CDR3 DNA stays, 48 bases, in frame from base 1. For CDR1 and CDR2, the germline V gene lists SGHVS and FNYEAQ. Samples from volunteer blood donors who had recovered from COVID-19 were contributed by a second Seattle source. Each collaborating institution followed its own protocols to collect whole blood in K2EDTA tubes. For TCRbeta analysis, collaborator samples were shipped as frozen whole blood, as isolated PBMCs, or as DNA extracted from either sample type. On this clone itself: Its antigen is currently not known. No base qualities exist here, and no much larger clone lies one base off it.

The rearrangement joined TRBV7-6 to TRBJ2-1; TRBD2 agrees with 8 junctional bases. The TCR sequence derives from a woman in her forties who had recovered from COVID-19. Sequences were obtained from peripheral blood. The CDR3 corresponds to CASSLVGGLANNEQFF. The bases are TGTGCCAGCAGCTTAGTTGGCGGACTAGCTAACAATGAGCAGTTCTTC.